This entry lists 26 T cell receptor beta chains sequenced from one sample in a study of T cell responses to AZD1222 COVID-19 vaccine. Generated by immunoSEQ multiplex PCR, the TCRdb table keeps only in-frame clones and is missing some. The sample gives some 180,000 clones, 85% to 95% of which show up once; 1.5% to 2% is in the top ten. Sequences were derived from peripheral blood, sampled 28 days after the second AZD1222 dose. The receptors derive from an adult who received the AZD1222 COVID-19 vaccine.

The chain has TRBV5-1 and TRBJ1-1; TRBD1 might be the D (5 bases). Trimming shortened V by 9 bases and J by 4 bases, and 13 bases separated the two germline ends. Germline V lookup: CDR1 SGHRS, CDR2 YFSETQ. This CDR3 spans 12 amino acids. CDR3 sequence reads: CANSGNTTEAFF. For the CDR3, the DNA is TGCGCCAACTCAGGGAATACCACTGAAGCTTTCTTT.

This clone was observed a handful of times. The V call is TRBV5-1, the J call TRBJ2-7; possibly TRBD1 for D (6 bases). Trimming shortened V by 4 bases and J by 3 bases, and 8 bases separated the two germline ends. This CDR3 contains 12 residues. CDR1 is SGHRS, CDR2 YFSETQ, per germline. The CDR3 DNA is TGCGCCAGCAGCCGGGACAACTACGAGCAGTACTTC. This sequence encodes CASSRDNYEQYF.

CDR3 bases: TGTGCCAGCGTCAGAGCAGGGGGGTTCTACAATGAGCAGTTCTTC. Encoded protein: CASVRAGGFYNEQFF. This chain connects TRBV27 to TRBJ2-1; tentatively, D is TRBD1 (7 bases). V was cut by 8 bases and J by 3 bases, with 17 bases left in between. This CDR3 is built from 15 residues. Germline-derived CDR1 and CDR2 are MNHEY and SMNVEV (reference sequence).

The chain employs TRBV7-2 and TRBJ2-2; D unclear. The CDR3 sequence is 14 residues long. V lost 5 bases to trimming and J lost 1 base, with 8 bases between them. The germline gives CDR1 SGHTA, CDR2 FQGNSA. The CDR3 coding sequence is TGTGCCAGCAGCCAAGGACGGAACACCGGGGAGCTGTTTTTT. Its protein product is CASSQGRNTGELFF. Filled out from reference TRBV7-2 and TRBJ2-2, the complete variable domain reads GAGVSQSPSNKVTEKGKDVELRCDPISGHTALYWYRQSLGQGLEFLIYFQGNSAPDKSGLPSDRFSAERTGGSVSTLTIQRTQQEDSAVYLCASSQGRNTGELFFGEGSRLTVL.

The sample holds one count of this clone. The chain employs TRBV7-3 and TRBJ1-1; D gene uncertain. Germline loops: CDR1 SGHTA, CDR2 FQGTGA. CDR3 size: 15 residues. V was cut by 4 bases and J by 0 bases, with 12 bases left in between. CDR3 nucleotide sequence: TGTGCCAGCAGCTCAACCGGGGATTTGAACACTGAAGCTTTCTTT. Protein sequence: CASSSTGDLNTEAFF.

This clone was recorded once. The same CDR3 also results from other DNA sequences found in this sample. Here the CDR3 reads CASSPRGGDTEAFF. Here the CDR3 DNA reads TGTGCCAGCTCACCGAGAGGGGGTGACACTGAAGCTTTCTTT. The chain couples TRBV18 to TRBJ1-1; maybe TRBD1 (6 bases). This CDR3 is 14 amino acids long. V lost 3 bases to trimming and J lost 3 bases, with 11 bases between them. CDR1 and CDR2 from the germline V gene are KGHSH and LQKENI. Variable domain in full (rest from reference TRBV18 and TRBJ1-1): NAGVMQNPRHLVRRRGQEARLRCSPMKGHSHVYWYRQLPEEGLKFMVYLQKENIIDESGMPKERFSAEFPKEGPSILRIQQVVRGDSAAYFCASSPRGGDTEAFFGQGTRLTVV.

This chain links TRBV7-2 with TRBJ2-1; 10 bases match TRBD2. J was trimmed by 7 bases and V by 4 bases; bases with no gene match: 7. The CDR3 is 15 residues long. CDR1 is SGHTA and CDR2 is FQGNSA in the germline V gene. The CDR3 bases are TGTGCCAGCAGCTCCGGGTCTAGCGGGAGTAATGAGCAGTTCTTC. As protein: CASSSGSSGSNEQFF.

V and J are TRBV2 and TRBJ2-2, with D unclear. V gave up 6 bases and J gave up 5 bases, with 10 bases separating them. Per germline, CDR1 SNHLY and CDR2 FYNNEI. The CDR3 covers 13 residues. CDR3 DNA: TGTGCCAGCAGAATTATAGGAACCGGGGAGCTGTTTTTT. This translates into CASRIIGTGELFF.

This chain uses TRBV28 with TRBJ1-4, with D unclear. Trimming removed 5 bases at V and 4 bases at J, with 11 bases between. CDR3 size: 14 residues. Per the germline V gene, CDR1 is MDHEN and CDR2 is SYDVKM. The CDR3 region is CASSGRNNNEKLFF. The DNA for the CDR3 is TGTGCCAGCAGTGGGCGGAATAATAATGAAAAACTGTTTTTT.

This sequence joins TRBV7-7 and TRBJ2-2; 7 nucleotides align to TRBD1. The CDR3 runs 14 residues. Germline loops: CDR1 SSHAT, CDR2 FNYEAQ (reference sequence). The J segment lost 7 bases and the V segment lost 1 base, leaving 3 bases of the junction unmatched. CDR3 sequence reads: CASSLEGAGGELFF. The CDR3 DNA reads TGTGCCAGCAGCTTAGAGGGGGCCGGCGGGGAGCTGTTTTTT.

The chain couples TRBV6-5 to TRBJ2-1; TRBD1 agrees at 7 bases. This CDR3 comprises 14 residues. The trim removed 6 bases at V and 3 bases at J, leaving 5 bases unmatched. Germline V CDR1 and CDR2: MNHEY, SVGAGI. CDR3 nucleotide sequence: TGTGCCAGCAGATCGGGACAGTACTACAATGAGCAGTTCTTC. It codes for CASRSGQYYNEQFF.

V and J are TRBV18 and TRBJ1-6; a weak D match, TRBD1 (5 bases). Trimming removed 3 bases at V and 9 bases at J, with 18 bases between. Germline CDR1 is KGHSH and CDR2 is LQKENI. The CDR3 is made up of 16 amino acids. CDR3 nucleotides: TGTGCCAGCTCACCTTACGAGGCTCGGGGGGTTTCACCCCTCCACTTT. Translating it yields CASSPYEARGVSPLHF.

The chain's CDR3 is CASRGDLQETQYF. CDR3 sequence (DNA): TGTGCCAGCAGGGGGGACCTCCAAGAGACCCAGTACTTC. The chain uses TRBV19 and TRBJ2-5; D perhaps matches TRBD1 (7 bases). The germline CDR1 and CDR2 sequences are LNHDA and SQIVND (reference sequence). Trimming cost V 9 bases and J 1 base, with 12 bases left between them. The CDR3 runs to 13 residues.

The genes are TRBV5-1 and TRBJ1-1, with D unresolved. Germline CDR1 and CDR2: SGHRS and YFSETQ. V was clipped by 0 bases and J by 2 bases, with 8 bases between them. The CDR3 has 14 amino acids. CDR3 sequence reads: CASSLEVSNTEAFF. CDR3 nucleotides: TGCGCCAGCAGCTTGGAGGTATCCAACACTGAAGCTTTCTTT.

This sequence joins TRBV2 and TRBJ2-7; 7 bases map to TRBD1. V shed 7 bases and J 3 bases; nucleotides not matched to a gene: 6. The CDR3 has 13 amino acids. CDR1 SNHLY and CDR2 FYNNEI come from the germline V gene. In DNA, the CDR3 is TGTGCCAGCATCGGACAGGATATCTACGAGCAGTACTTC. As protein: CASIGQDIYEQYF.

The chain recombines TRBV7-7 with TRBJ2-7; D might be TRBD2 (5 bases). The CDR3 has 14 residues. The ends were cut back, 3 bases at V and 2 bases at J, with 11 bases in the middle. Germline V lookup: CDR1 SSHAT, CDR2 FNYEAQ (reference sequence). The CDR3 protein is CASSFSEGTYEQYF. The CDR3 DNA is TGTGCCAGCAGCTTTAGCGAAGGGACCTACGAGCAGTACTTC. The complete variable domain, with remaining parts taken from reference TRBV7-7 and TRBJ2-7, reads GAGVSQSPRYKVTKRGQDVTLRCDPISSHATLYWYQQALGQGPEFLTYFNYEAQPDKSGLPSDRFSAERPEGSISTLTIQRTEQRDSAMYRCASSFSEGTYEQYFGPGTRLTVT.

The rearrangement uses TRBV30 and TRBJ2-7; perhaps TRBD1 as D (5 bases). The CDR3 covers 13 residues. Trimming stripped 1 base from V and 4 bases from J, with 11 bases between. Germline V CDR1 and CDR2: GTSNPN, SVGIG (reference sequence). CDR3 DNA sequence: TGTGCCTGGAGTGAGGGGATCCTTTACGAGCAGTACTTC. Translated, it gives CAWSEGILYEQYF. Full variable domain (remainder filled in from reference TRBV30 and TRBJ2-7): SQTIHQWPATLVQPVGSPLSLECTVEGTSNPNLYWYRQAAGRGLQLLFYSVGIGQISSEVPQNLSASRPQDRQFILSSKKLLLSDSGFYLCAWSEGILYEQYFGPGTRLTVT.

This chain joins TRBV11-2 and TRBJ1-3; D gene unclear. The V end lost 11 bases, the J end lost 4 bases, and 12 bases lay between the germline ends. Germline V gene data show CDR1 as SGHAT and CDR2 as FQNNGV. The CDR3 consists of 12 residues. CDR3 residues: CASHRRGNTIYF. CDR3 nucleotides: TGTGCCTCCCATCGACGCGGAAACACCATATATTTT. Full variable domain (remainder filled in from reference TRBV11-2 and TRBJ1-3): EAGVAQSPRYKIIEKRQSVAFWCNPISGHATLYWYQQILGQGPKLLIQFQNNGVVDDSQLPKDRFSAERLKGVDSTLKIQPAKLEDSAVYLCASHRRGNTIYFGEGSWLTVV.

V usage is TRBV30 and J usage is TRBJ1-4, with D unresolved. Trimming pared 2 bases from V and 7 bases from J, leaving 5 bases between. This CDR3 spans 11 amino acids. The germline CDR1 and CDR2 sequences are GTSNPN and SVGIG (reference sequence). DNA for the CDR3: TGTGCCTGGAGTAGTGGTGAAAAACTGTTTTTT. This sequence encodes CAWSSGEKLFF.

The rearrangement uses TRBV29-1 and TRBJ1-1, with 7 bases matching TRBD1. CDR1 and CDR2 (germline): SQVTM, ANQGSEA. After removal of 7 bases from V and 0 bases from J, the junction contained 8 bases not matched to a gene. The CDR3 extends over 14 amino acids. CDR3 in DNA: TGCAGCGCATCCAGGGGGAGTTTGAACACTGAAGCTTTCTTT. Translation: CSASRGSLNTEAFF.

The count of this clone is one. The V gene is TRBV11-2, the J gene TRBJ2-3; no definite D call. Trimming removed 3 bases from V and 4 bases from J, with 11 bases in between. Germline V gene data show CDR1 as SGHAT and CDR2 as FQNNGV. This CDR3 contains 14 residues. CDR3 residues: CASSFSRLPDTQYF. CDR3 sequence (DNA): TGTGCCAGCAGCTTTAGTAGGCTGCCAGATACGCAGTATTTT. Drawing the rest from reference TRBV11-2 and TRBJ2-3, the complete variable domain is EAGVAQSPRYKIIEKRQSVAFWCNPISGHATLYWYQQILGQGPKLLIQFQNNGVVDDSQLPKDRFSAERLKGVDSTLKIQPAKLEDSAVYLCASSFSRLPDTQYFGPGTRLTVL.

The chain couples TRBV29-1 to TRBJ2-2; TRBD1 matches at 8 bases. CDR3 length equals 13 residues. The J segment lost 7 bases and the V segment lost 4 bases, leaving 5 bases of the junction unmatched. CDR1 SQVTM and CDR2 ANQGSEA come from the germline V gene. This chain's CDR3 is CSVAGQVDGELFF. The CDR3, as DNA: TGCAGCGTTGCGGGACAGGTGGACGGGGAGCTGTTTTTT.

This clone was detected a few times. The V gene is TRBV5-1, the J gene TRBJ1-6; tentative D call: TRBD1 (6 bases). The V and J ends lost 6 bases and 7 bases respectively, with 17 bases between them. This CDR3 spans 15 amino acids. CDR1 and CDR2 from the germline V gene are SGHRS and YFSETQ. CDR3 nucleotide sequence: TGCGCCAGCACCCCAAGGTACAGGGACAATTCACCCCTCCACTTT. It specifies CASTPRYRDNSPLHF.

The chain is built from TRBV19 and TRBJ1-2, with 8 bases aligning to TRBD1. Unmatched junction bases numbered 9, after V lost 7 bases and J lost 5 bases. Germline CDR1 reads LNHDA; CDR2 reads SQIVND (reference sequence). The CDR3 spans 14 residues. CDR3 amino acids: CASNSRQGIYGYTF. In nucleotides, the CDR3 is TGTGCCAGTAACTCCCGACAGGGGATATATGGCTACACCTTC.

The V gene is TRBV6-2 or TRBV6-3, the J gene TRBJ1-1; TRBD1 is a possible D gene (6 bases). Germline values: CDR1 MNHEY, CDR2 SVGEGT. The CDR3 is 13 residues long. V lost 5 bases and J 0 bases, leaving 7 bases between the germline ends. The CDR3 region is CASSTGLNTEAFF. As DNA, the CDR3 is TGTGCCAGCAGTACAGGGTTGAACACTGAAGCTTTCTTT.

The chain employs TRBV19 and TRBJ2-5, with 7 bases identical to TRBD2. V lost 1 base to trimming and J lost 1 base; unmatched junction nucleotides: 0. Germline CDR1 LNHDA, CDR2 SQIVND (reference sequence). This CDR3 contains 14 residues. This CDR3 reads CASSIAGGQETQYF. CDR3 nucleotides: TGTGCCAGTAGTATAGCGGGAGGCCAAGAGACCCAGTACTTC.